This is a list of T cell receptor beta chains from one sample in a study of technical replicates of blood from a handful of donors. Generated by immunoSEQ multiplex PCR, the TCRdb table keeps only in-frame clones and is missing some. The table has tens of thousands of clones, 96% seen once. Sample: T cells isolated from PBMCs. The receptors here all came from a human donor in good health. CDR3s include the opening cysteine and the closing phenylalanine or tryptophan. D genes are given only for firm matches. Rows may omit the clone size; those that give it use once, few, many or a size class.

clone_size j_call v_call d_call cdr3_aa cdr3_nt
once TRBJ2-5 TRBV7-2 TRBD2 CASRPGGQETQYF TGTGCCAGCAGACCGGGAGGACAAGAGACCCAGTACTTC
few TRBJ2-7 TRBV7-9 NA CASSFTRSYEQYF TGTGCCAGCAGCTTTACTCGGTCCTACGAGCAGTACTTC
NA TRBJ1-1 TRBV4-3 TRBD1 CASSPRDRETEAFF TGCGCCAGCAGCCCTCGGGACAGGGAAACTGAAGCTTTCTTT
NA TRBJ1-5 TRBV7-8 TRBD1 CASSPGTGGNQPQHF TGTGCCAGCAGCCCGGGAACAGGGGGCAATCAGCCCCAGCATTTT
NA TRBJ1-1 TRBV27 NA CASSLGTYTEAFF TGTGCCAGCAGTTTGGGCACTTACACTGAAGCTTTCTTT
NA TRBJ1-2 TRBV6-5 TRBD1 CASREQGAIYGYTF TGTGCCAGCAGGGAACAGGGGGCAATCTATGGCTACACCTTC
NA TRBJ2-7 TRBV15 TRBD1 CATSRTGIYEQYF TGTGCCACCAGCAGGACAGGGATCTACGAGCAGTACTTC
NA TRBJ2-7 TRBV5-1 NA CASSSTTYEQYF TGCGCCAGCAGCTCAACTACCTACGAGCAGTACTTC
NA TRBJ2-1 TRBV6-5 NA CASSYRRVNEQFF TGTGCCAGCAGTTATAGGAGGGTCAATGAGCAGTTCTTC
NA TRBJ2-7 TRBV6-6 NA CASSYNLISYEQYF TGTGCCAGCAGTTATAACTTGATCTCCTACGAGCAGTACTTC
NA TRBJ2-5 TRBV5-4 TRBD2 CASSLEGTSLRETQYF TGTGCCAGCAGCTTGGAGGGGACTAGTCTACGGGAGACCCAGTACTTC
NA TRBJ2-1 TRBV19 TRBD2 CASSMQERELSTDEQFF TGTGCCAGTAGTATGCAGGAGCGGGAGCTGTCTACCGATGAGCAGTTCTTC
NA TRBJ2-7 TRBV7-9 NA CASSHATDSYEQYF TGTGCCAGCAGCCATGCAACCGACAGCTACGAGCAGTACTTC
NA TRBJ2-7 TRBV5-1 NA CASSTFEETYEQYF TGCGCCAGCAGCACCTTCGAGGAAACCTACGAGCAGTACTTC
NA TRBJ2-1 TRBV9 NA CASSVGQGSNEQFF TGTGCCAGCAGCGTAGGTCAGGGTAGCAATGAGCAGTTCTTC
NA TRBJ2-1 TRBV11-3 TRBD2 CASSLGREYYEQFF TGTGCCAGCAGCTTAGGGCGGGAGTACTACGAGCAGTTCTTC
once TRBJ2-5 TRBV27 TRBD2 CASGLGRGETQYF TGTGCCAGCGGATTAGGGAGGGGAGAGACCCAGTACTTC
NA TRBJ1-3 TRBV30 TRBD1 CAWKRTGIGNTIYF TGTGCCTGGAAAAGGACAGGGATAGGAAACACCATATATTTT
once TRBJ2-7 TRBV18 NA CASSQNYEQYF TGTGCCAGCTCACAAAACTACGAGCAGTACTTC
NA TRBJ1-2 TRBV4-1 TRBD1 CASSQAPKGAVGYTF TGCGCCAGCAGCCAAGCCCCCAAGGGGGCAGTTGGCTACACCTTC
NA TRBJ2-2 TRBV29-1 NA CSIKSGTGELFF TGCAGTATAAAAAGCGGCACCGGGGAGCTGTTTTTT
NA TRBJ1-4 TRBV28 TRBD1 CASSRETDRGWEKLFF TGTGCCAGCAGCCGCGAGACTGACAGGGGGTGGGAAAAACTGTTTTTT
NA TRBJ2-2 TRBV4-2 NA CASSRLSNTGELFF TGTGCCAGCAGCCGACTCTCGAACACCGGGGAGCTGTTTTTT
NA TRBJ2-6 TRBV30 NA CAWDSASGANVLTF TGTGCCTGGGACAGTGCCTCTGGGGCCAACGTCCTGACTTTC
NA TRBJ1-2 TRBV28 TRBD1 CASSSTYSGGINYGYTF TGTGCCAGCAGTTCAACCTATTCAGGGGGCATTAACTATGGCTACACCTTC
once TRBJ2-7 TRBV18 NA CASSPPGLSYEQYF TGTGCCAGCTCACCTCCAGGGTTATCCTACGAGCAGTACTTC
NA TRBJ1-2 TRBV28 NA CASSIGGTPRGYTF TGTGCCAGCAGTATAGGCGGGACGCCTCGTGGCTACACCTTC
NA TRBJ1-4 TRBV25-1 TRBD1 CASSSTGSHLEKLFF TGTGCCAGCAGTTCGACAGGGTCGCACCTAGAAAAACTGTTTTTT
NA TRBJ2-3 TRBV7-2 NA CASSFASGSSTDTQYF TGTGCCAGCAGCTTTGCGAGCGGATCTAGCACAGATACGCAGTATTTT
NA TRBJ2-3 TRBV18 TRBD2 CASSPRGAGVDTQYF TGTGCCAGCTCACCAAGAGGAGCGGGAGTCGATACGCAGTATTTT
NA TRBJ2-3 TRBV7-9 NA CASSLGFRGTDTQYF TGTGCCAGCAGCTTAGGATTTAGAGGGACAGATACGCAGTATTTT
NA TRBJ1-4 TRBV5-4 TRBD1 CASSWDSSTNEKLFF TGTGCCAGCAGCTGGGACAGCTCAACTAATGAAAAACTGTTTTTT
NA TRBJ2-7 TRBV7-9 TRBD2 CASSPSPAGAPEQYF TGTGCCAGCAGCCCGAGCCCAGCGGGAGCCCCCGAGCAGTACTTC
NA TRBJ2-2 TRBV28 NA CASSFTPRRRTGELFF TGTGCCAGCAGTTTTACCCCTAGAAGACGGACCGGGGAGCTGTTTTTT
NA TRBJ1-4 TRBV19 NA CASSMLGTGSEKLFF TGTGCCAGTAGTATGTTAGGAACGGGAAGCGAGAAACTGTTTTTT
NA TRBJ2-1 TRBV6-6 TRBD2 CASTSGLAGYEQFF TGTGCCAGCACCTCGGGACTAGCGGGATATGAGCAGTTCTTC
NA TRBJ1-1 TRBV6-4 TRBD1 CASSGPRTRLTGCNWEAFF TGTGCCAGCAGCGGACCCCGGACCCGCCTGACAGGGTGCAATTGGGAAGCTTTCTTT
NA TRBJ2-2 TRBV4-3 TRBD2 CASSQDWFEGGPWTGELFF TGCGCCAGCAGCCAAGATTGGTTCGAGGGAGGGCCATGGACCGGGGAGCTGTTTTTT
NA TRBJ1-1 TRBV9 TRBD1 CASSGDRGYMNTEAFF TGTGCCAGCAGCGGGGACAGGGGTTATATGAACACTGAAGCTTTCTTT
NA TRBJ2-1 TRBV4-1 TRBD2 CASSQHPSGSYNEQFF TGCGCCAGCAGCCAACATCCTAGCGGGTCCTACAATGAGCAGTTCTTC
once TRBJ1-4 TRBV7-3 TRBD1 CASSLIWDRGLGTNEKLFF TGTGCCAGCAGCTTAATTTGGGACAGGGGGTTGGGGACTAATGAAAAACTGTTTTTT
NA TRBJ2-3 TRBV15 TRBD1 CATSRARSGTGTDTQYF TGTGCCACCAGCAGAGCAAGATCCGGGACAGGGACAGATACGCAGTATTTT
NA TRBJ1-1 TRBV25-1 NA CASSANRENTEAFF TGTGCCAGCAGTGCGAACAGGGAGAACACTGAAGCTTTCTTT